This T cell receptor beta chain was identified during a study of T cell repertoires in cytomegalovirus infection. About the research overall: Evidence of both CMV infection and a matching HLA type came from public TCR beta signatures. Broader study findings: Dominating the ex vivo response were HLA-C-restricted CMV-specific TCR beta clonotypes. The study identified carriers of CMV plus the relevant HLA from cumulative public TCR beta family frequency.

Worth noting for this clonotype: As yet, its antigen is unknown.

In TCRdb, the reads were re-called with MiXCR into one record per CDR3 protein. The sample shows roughly 990,000 distinct CDR3 sequences, 30% to 40% of them seen only once. This CDR3 is built from 16 residues. Trimming took 1 base from V and 0 from J, leaving 10 bases between them. Germline loops: CDR1 MGHDK, CDR2 SYGVNS. J is TRBJ2-4 and V is TRBV25-1; D unclear. The sequences come from cultured CD8+ T cells from PBMCs, collected from culture after CMV antigen stimulation. The source is a human donor in good health (CMV status not recorded). Some clones in this sample may be carry-over from other donors' samples. CDR3 protein: CASSESGDLAKNIQYF. The CDR3 DNA is TGTGCCAGCAGTGAATCCGGTGATCTAGCCAAAAACATTCAGTACTTC.